The entry below gives a single T cell receptor beta chain sequence along with its context. This receptor's antigen is unknown. It has no much larger one-base neighbor in the sample; base qualities were not kept. This sample was taken from a study of blood T cell repertoires in COVID-19 (TCRdb year 2020). Notes on the research overall: Samples from collaborators originated in the United States, Italy and Spain and spanned both the acute and convalescent phases of COVID-19. The material from the prospective study consisted of cDNA or gDNA derived from T cells, B-cell-depleted T cells, or PBMCs. Deeply sampled blood TCRbeta repertoires from subjects exposed to, actively infected with, or recovered from COVID-19 were included in the dataset. The repertoires were released in a freely available public database intended as a resource for research on the immune response to SARS-CoV-2. The samples were drawn from the first 160 participants of the ongoing ImmuneRACE study and from over 950 subjects provided by 6 global collaborators. The sample metadata nearly always contained a de-identified subject ID, COVID-19 status, age in years and sex. HLA class I and class II types, where available, came from metadata supplied by the sample provider rather than from assay-based typing.

The immunoSEQ Assay, a bias-controlled multiplex PCR, was used to amplify TCRbeta CDR3 regions from genomic DNA. As for how the authors treated the data: The number of nucleated cells in each sample was estimated from the amplification of reference gene primers within the assay. Sequence reads were collapsed and filtered to measure the absolute abundance of every unique TCRbeta CDR3 rearrangement. For each sample, productive Simpson clonality was calculated as the square root of Simpson's diversity index across productive rearrangements. What TCRdb holds here is the immuneACCESS table cut down to in-frame rearrangements. Part of the clones is not present; checked against another copy, under half of the missing clones reflect an unresolved V gene, and the others are unexplained. V, J and clone size are taken as reported in that table, and D and trimming were inferred from the DNA itself. Here the sample has about 280,000 clones; approximately 80% occur a single time. The ten most abundant clones make up roughly 4.7% of the sample.

V is reduced by 5 bases and J by 10 bases, leaving a spacing of 11 bases between them. The CDR3, from cysteine to phenylalanine, totals 11 residues. The retained sequence is limited to the CDR3, 33 bases, with the frame set at the first base. Looking up the germline V gene (reference sequence) yields CDR1 SEHNR and CDR2 FQNEAQ. What the research found in general, with its limitations: How much clinical and demographic metadata was included differed by source and by participant, and the metadata was provided uncurated.

Participants in the prospective study were aged about 18 to 95 years, lived in 20 to 30 United States geographic areas, and enrolled through a virtual design. In the prospective study, participants were assigned to cohorts based on the clinical history participants reported in a screening survey and a study questionnaire. Exposed participants were defined as having been in contact with someone with a PCR-confirmed or clinician-diagnosed COVID-19 case within 2 weeks of study entry. Mobile phlebotomists in the prospective study collected whole blood, serum and a nasopharyngeal or oropharyngeal swab from every participant. Participants in the prospective study had the option to provide additional blood draws and questionnaires over a roughly 2-month period. Blood samples from the prospective study were shipped frozen or at room temperature prior to DNA extraction.

The rearranged segments are TRBV7-9 and TRBJ1-1; the D gene lacks a confident call. This clonotype was sampled from a middle-aged man who had been exposed to COVID-19. Sequencing was done on a sample of PBMCs or T cells enriched from blood (not recorded which). The CDR3 protein sequence reads: CASSPDFTAFF. The DNA sequence is as follows: TGTGCCAGCAGCCCAGACTTCACAGCTTTCTTT.